Shown below are 27 T cell receptor beta chains from a single sample sequenced in a study of cytomegalovirus exposure and HLA in healthy donors. Only in-frame clones appear in the TCRdb table, and some are missing; sequencing was by immunoSEQ multiplex PCR. The sample carries hundreds of thousands of clones, approximately 90% recorded once. Material: PBMCs. The source of these receptors is a woman aged 18-35 years in good health and CMV-seronegative.

The chain uses TRBV9 and TRBJ2-5, with D possibly being TRBD2 (5 bases). The CDR3 spans 15 residues. Germline values: CDR1 SGDLS, CDR2 YYNGEE. Deletions cut 2 bases from V and 4 bases from J, with 15 bases between. CDR3 coding DNA: TGTGCCAGCAGCGTGAGTGGAGATGGAGGAGAGACCCAGTACTTC. Encoded protein: CASSVSGDGGETQYF.

This clone was recorded once. The J gene is TRBJ2-7, the V gene TRBV5-8, with D perhaps TRBD2 (6 bases). The CDR3 totals 16 residues. V was cut by 0 bases and J by 11 bases, with 24 bases left in between. CDR1 SGHTS and CDR2 YDEGEE come from the germline V gene. The CDR3 region has the DNA TGTGCCAGCAGCTTGGCCTTGGTCGGCGATATTTCGGGGGAGTACTTC. The encoded protein is CASSLALVGDISGEYF.

This clone has more than one count but fewer than ten. This chain uses TRBV6-5 with TRBJ1-2; D unclear. The CDR3 runs to 11 residues. Trimming took off 7 bases at V and 8 bases at J, with 11 bases between the two ends. Germline CDR1 and CDR2: MNHEY and SVGAGI. The chain's CDR3 is CASTPKYGYTF. The CDR3 nucleotides are TGTGCCAGCACCCCTAAATACGGCTACACCTTC.

About this clone itself: Within the sample, other DNA sequences also encode this same CDR3. CDR3 coding DNA: TGTGCCAGCAGCTTGGAGACTAGCGGGACCTACGAGCAGTACTTC. It translates to CASSLETSGTYEQYF. The gene calls are TRBV5-4 and TRBJ2-7, with 11 bases matching TRBD2. In germline, CDR1 is SGHNT, CDR2 YYREEE (reference sequence). V gave up 0 bases and J gave up 2 bases; unmatched junction bases: 1. This CDR3 is 15 amino acids long.

V usage is TRBV7-2 and J usage is TRBJ2-1; D ambiguous. V shed 6 bases and J shed 10 bases, with 7 bases lying between them. The CDR3 extends over 10 amino acids. Germline-derived CDR1 and CDR2 are SGHTA and FQGNSA. The DNA of the CDR3 is TGTGCCAGCAGTAACGAGGAGCAGTTCTTC. This translates into CASSNEEQFF.

This chain connects TRBV11-2 to TRBJ2-1, with 7 positions matching TRBD2. Germline V gene sequence: CDR1 SGHAT, CDR2 FQNNGV. Trimming removed 5 bases from V and 8 bases from J; junction bases left unmatched: 15. This CDR3 is 16 amino acids long. The DNA for the CDR3 is TGTGCCAGCAGCCATTTCCCTCTGGGGGGGGAGGATGAGCAGTTCTTC. Translating gives CASSHFPLGGEDEQFF. The variable domain in full, with the rest retrieved from reference TRBV11-2 and TRBJ2-1, is EAGVAQSPRYKIIEKRQSVAFWCNPISGHATLYWYQQILGQGPKLLIQFQNNGVVDDSQLPKDRFSAERLKGVDSTLKIQPAKLEDSAVYLCASSHFPLGGEDEQFFGPGTRLTVL.

The CDR3 loop is CASIFSRTGELFF. CDR3 sequence (DNA): TGTGCCAGCATTTTTTCTCGCACCGGGGAGCTGTTTTTT. This sequence joins TRBV6-1 and TRBJ2-2; D gene ambiguous. Trimming cost V 7 bases and J 4 bases, with 10 bases left between them. The CDR3 spans 13 residues. CDR1 MNHNS and CDR2 SASEGT come from the germline V gene.

Comments on this clone: The junction does not match germline at one end; this may be a read error. This chain links TRBV25-1 with TRBJ2-7; D gene uncertain. This CDR3 comprises 11 residues. Germline V lookup: CDR1 MGHDK, CDR2 SYGVNS. CDR3: CASSDSSEQYF. The CDR3 DNA reads TGTGCCAGCAGCGACTCCTCCGAGCAGTACTTC.

The J gene is TRBJ1-2, the V gene TRBV28; D is undetermined. The V gene's germline CDR1 is MDHEN and CDR2 SYDVKM. This CDR3 is 15 amino acids long. Trimming pared 6 bases from V and 2 bases from J, leaving 16 bases between. CDR3 in amino acids: CASSYPDSINYGYTF. Written as DNA, the CDR3 is TGTGCCAGCAGCTATCCCGATTCGATCAACTATGGCTACACCTTC.

This clone has only a few counts. The rearrangement joins TRBV7-9 to TRBJ1-3, with a tentative D call TRBD1 (5 bases). Trimming took off 5 bases at V and 4 bases at J, with 18 bases between the two ends. This CDR3 region has 16 residues. CDR1 and CDR2 from the germline V gene are SEHNR and FQNEAQ (reference sequence). This CDR3 is CASSHLVGEDGNTIYF. In DNA, the CDR3 is TGTGCCAGCAGCCATCTCGTGGGGGAGGACGGAAACACCATATATTTT. Combining the CDR3 with reference TRBV7-9 and TRBJ1-3 gives the whole variable domain DTGVSQNPRHKITKRGQNVTFRCDPISEHNRLYWYRQTLGQGPEFLTYFQNEAQLEKSRLLSDRFSAERPKGSFSTLEIQRTEQGDSAMYLCASSHLVGEDGNTIYFGEGSWLTVV.

The rearrangement links TRBV11-2 to TRBJ1-1; 9 bases are shared with TRBD1. This CDR3 has 15 amino acids. The V segment lost 0 bases and the J segment 7 bases; nucleotides outside the gene matches: 6. Germline loops: CDR1 SGHAT, CDR2 FQNNGV. The CDR3: CASSLDFGTGREAFF. Written as DNA, the CDR3 is TGTGCCAGCAGCTTAGATTTTGGGACAGGGCGTGAAGCTTTCTTT.

The rearrangement uses TRBV2 and TRBJ2-3; 9 bases line up with TRBD2. Losses at the gene ends were 7 bases for V and 11 bases for J; bases not matched to a gene: 7. CDR3 length: 12 amino acids. CDR1 and CDR2 (germline): SNHLY, FYNNEI. CDR3 residues: CASKEEAGGQYF. CDR3 coding DNA: TGTGCCAGCAAGGAGGAAGCGGGGGGGCAGTATTTT.

This clone turned up a few times. The chain has TRBV6-1 and TRBJ1-2; TRBD1 agrees at 8 bases. The CDR3 sequence is 15 residues long. The germline V gene encodes CDR1 MNHNS and CDR2 SASEGT. Trimming at V came to 4 bases and at J to 3 bases, leaving 7 bases not matched to a gene. The CDR3, as DNA: TGTGCCAGCAGTGGCAGCAGGGGGCGCGACTATGGCTACACCTTC. It specifies CASSGSRGRDYGYTF.

This chain connects TRBV7-9 to TRBJ2-2; 7 nucleotides align to TRBD1. V dropped 2 bases and J dropped 7; count of bases not matched to a gene: 10. Germline V gene sequence: CDR1 SEHNR, CDR2 FQNEAQ (reference sequence). The CDR3 totals 16 residues. CDR3 bases: TGTGCCAGCAGCTTATCCGACAGGGTAAATGGCGGGGAGCTGTTTTTT. Translation: CASSLSDRVNGGELFF.

This clone was counted only a few times. The chain employs TRBV18 and TRBJ2-7; D might be TRBD2 (5 bases). V lost 4 bases and J 4 bases, leaving 5 bases between the germline ends. Germline V gene data show CDR1 as KGHSH and CDR2 as LQKENI. This CDR3 is 11 amino acids long. The CDR3 loop is CASSRGYEQYF. The CDR3 nucleotides read TGTGCCAGCTCACGAGGGTACGAGCAGTACTTC.

CDR3 in amino acids: CACGERGFHQETQYF. In DNA form, the CDR3 reads TGTGCCTGTGGGGAGCGGGGATTTCACCAAGAGACCCAGTACTTC. The V and J genes are TRBV30 and TRBJ2-5, with 7 bases aligning to TRBD2. This CDR3 is built from 15 residues. The trim removed 6 bases at V and 0 bases at J, leaving 10 bases unmatched. Germline values: CDR1 GTSNPN, CDR2 SVGIG (reference sequence).

This rearrangement joins TRBV7-6 to TRBJ2-6; D is perhaps TRBD1 (5 bases). This CDR3 has 17 residues. Trimming removed 3 bases at V and 4 bases at J, with 16 bases between. Germline loops: CDR1 SGHVS, CDR2 FNYEAQ. CDR3 amino acids: CASSLGLSESGANVLTF. DNA of the CDR3: TGTGCCAGCAGCTTGGGGCTCAGTGAGTCCGGGGCCAACGTCCTGACTTTC.

V usage is TRBV6-5 and J usage is TRBJ1-1; D possibly corresponds to TRBD1 (5 bases). CDR1 MNHEY and CDR2 SVGAGI come from the germline V gene. This CDR3 has 13 amino acids. V was shortened by 6 bases and J by 5 bases, with 13 bases between the two germline ends. The chain's CDR3 is CASSHDGGTEAFF. The CDR3 region has the DNA TGTGCCAGCAGCCACGACGGGGGGACTGAAGCTTTCTTT.

The V call is TRBV6-4, the J call TRBJ2-2; TRBD1 matches 9 bases. The ends lost 3 bases at V and 2 bases at J; junction bases unmatched: 4. The CDR3 has 16 amino acids. CDR1 MRHNA and CDR2 SNTAGT come from the germline V gene. The CDR3 nucleotides are TGTGCCAGCAGTGAAATGGGACAGGGTAACACCGGGGAGCTGTTTTTT. Protein: CASSEMGQGNTGELFF.

The CDR3 region is CASTITGANYEQYF. CDR3 nucleotide sequence: TGTGCCAGCACCATTACAGGGGCCAACTACGAGCAGTACTTC. The chain combines TRBV28 with TRBJ2-7; TRBD1 matches at 7 bases. The junction had 9 bases not matched to a gene; V was cut back by 7 bases and J by 3 bases. The CDR3 sequence is 14 residues long. Germline V gene sequence: CDR1 MDHEN, CDR2 SYDVKM.

V is TRBV28 and J is TRBJ1-5; D remains unclear. CDR3 length: 15 amino acids. V lost 6 bases to trimming and J lost 3 bases, with 15 bases between them. Per germline, CDR1 MDHEN and CDR2 SYDVKM. The CDR3 here is CASSPGVITNQPQHF. CDR3 nucleotide sequence: TGTGCCAGCAGCCCCGGTGTCATTACCAATCAGCCCCAGCATTTT.

As for this clone: No DNA is shown, since the ends of the CDR3 on it are uncertain; the CDR3 is the one TCRdb lists. The chain couples TRBV14 to TRBJ1-4; TRBD1, as called in the table, went unchecked against the DNA. The CDR3 extends over 14 residues, inclusive of both ends. Looked up from germline, CDR1 is SGHDN and CDR2 is FVKESK. The CDR3 sequence: CASILGQGGEKLFF.

The chain recombines TRBV9 with TRBJ2-7; D not resolved. The CDR3 spans 15 residues. V lost 1 base and J lost 3, with 14 bases in between. The germline V gene has CDR1 SGDLS and CDR2 YYNGEE. CDR3 amino acids: CASSVTNSPGYEQYF. The CDR3 DNA reads as TGTGCCAGCAGCGTAACGAACAGCCCAGGCTACGAGCAGTACTTC.

Regarding this clone: Its ends do not fully match the called genes, so a read error is possible. This chain links TRBV7-3 with TRBJ1-1; D possibly corresponds to TRBD1 (6 bases). The CDR3 runs 15 residues. Looked up from germline, CDR1 is SGHTA and CDR2 is FQGTGA. In DNA, the CDR3 is TGTGCAAGCAGCTTGGGGGCAGGGAGCAACACTGAAGCTTTCTTT. Its translation is CASSLGAGSNTEAFF.

V and J are TRBV4-1 and TRBJ2-7; no definite D call. The germline gives CDR1 MGHRA, CDR2 YSYEKL. The CDR3 sequence is 12 residues long. V was clipped by 0 bases and J by 7 bases, with 7 bases between them. The CDR3 DNA reads TGCGCCAGCAGCCAAGATGCGCGTGAGCAGTACTTC. It yields the protein CASSQDAREQYF.

V is TRBV9 and J is TRBJ2-7, with a possible D match to TRBD2 (6 bases). CDR1 and CDR2 (germline): SGDLS, YYNGEE. The CDR3 runs to 16 residues. Trimming took off 0 bases at V and 5 bases at J, with 18 bases between the two ends. CDR3 residues: CASSVGGLSLDHEQYF. The CDR3 region has the DNA TGTGCCAGCAGCGTAGGGGGACTGTCCCTCGACCACGAGCAGTACTTC.

This clone was counted a single time. This chain links TRBV21-1 with TRBJ1-5. TRBV21-1 is described as a pseudogene. This CDR3 is 15 amino acids long. DNA for the CDR3: TGTGCCAGCAGCGGAAGGGAGTGGGGAAAGGAGCCCCAGCATTTT. The encoded protein is CASSGREWGKEPQHF.